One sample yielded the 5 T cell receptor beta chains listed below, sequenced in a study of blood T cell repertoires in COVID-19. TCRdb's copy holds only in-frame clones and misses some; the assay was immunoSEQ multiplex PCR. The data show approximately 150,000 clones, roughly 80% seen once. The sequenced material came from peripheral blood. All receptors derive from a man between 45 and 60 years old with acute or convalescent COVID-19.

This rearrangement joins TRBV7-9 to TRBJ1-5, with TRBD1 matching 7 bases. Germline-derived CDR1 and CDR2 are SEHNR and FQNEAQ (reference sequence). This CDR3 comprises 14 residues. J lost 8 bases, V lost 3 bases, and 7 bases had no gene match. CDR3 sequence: CASSFEGQVEPQHF. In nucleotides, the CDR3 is TGTGCCAGCAGCTTCGAAGGACAGGTTGAGCCCCAGCATTTT.

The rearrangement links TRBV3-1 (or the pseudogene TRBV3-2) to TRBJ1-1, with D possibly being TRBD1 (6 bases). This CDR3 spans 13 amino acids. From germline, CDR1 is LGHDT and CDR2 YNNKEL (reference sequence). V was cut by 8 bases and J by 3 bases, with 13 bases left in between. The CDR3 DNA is TGTGCCAGCCGAGGGGGGAGGGACACTGAAGCTTTCTTT. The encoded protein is CASRGGRDTEAFF.

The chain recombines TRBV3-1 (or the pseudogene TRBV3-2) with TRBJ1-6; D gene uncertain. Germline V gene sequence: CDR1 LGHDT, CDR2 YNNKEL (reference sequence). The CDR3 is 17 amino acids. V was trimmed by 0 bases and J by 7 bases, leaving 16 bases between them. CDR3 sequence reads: CASSQDWSAGGNSPLHF. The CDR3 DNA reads TGTGCCAGCAGCCAAGATTGGTCAGCAGGAGGAAATTCACCCCTCCACTTT.

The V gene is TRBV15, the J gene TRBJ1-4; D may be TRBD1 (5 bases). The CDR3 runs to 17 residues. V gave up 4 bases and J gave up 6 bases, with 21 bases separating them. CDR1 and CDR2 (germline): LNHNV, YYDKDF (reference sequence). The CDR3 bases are TGTGCCACCAGCACCATCTCGGGGGAGGGGTGGGATGAAAAACTGTTTTTT. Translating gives CATSTISGEGWDEKLFF.

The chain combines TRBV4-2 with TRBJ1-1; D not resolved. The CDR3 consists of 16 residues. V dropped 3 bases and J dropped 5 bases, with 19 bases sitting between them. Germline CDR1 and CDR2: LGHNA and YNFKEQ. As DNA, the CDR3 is TGTGCCAGCAGCCACCTTAACGTCGAGGGAGGAACTGAAGCTTTCTTT. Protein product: CASSHLNVEGGTEAFF.